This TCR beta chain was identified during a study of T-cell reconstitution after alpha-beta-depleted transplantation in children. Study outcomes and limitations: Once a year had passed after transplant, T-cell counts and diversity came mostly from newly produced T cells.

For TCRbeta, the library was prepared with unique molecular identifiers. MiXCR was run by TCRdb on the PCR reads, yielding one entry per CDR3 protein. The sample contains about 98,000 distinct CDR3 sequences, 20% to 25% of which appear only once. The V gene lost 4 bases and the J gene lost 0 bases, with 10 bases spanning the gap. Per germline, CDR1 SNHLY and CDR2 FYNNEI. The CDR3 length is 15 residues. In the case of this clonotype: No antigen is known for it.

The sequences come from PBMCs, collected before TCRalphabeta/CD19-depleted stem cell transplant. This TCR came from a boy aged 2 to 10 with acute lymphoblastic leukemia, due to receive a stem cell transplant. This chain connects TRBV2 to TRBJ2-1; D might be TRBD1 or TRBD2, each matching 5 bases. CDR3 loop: CASSVRGSSYNEQFF. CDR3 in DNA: TGTGCCAGCAGTGTGAGGGGAAGCTCCTACAATGAGCAGTTCTTC. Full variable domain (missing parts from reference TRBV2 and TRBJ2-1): EPEVTQTPSHQVTQMGQEVILRCVPISNHLYFYWYRQILGQKVEFLVSFYNNEISEKSEIFDDQFSVERPDGSNFTLKIRSTKLEDSAMYFCASSVRGSSYNEQFFGPGTRLTVL.